A selection of T cell receptor beta chains follows, all from one sample in a study of T cell responses to AZD1222 COVID-19 vaccine. Produced via immunoSEQ multiplex PCR; TCRdb's table is partial and in-frame only. The sample holds approximately 50,000 clones; about 80% are singletons and the top ten take 4.5% to 5%. The material sequenced was peripheral blood, taken 28 days after the second AZD1222 dose. The receptors shown here come from an adult who received the AZD1222 COVID-19 vaccine. Each CDR3 is given with its conserved first and last residue. D genes are given only for firm matches. Size is stated for part of the rows, as once, few or many counts, or as a class when the clone is expanded.

abundance: NA
j_gene: TRBJ2-3
v_gene: TRBV6-5
len: 14
d_gene: NA
CDR3nt: TGTGCCAGCAGTCCACGGACCCGGACGGATACGCAGTATTTT
CDR3aa: CASSPRTRTDTQYF

abundance: NA
j_gene: TRBJ2-3
v_gene: TRBV4-2
len: 17
d_gene: NA
CDR3nt: TGTGCCAGCAGCCCGGGGCCCACGGGTATGGGCACAGATACGCAGTATTTT
CDR3aa: CASSPGPTGMGTDTQYF

abundance: NA
j_gene: TRBJ1-6
v_gene: TRBV6-5
len: 13
d_gene: NA
CDR3nt: TGTGCCAGCAGTACCAGGGGATTCGGACCCCTCCACTTT
CDR3aa: CASSTRGFGPLHF

abundance: NA
j_gene: TRBJ2-7
v_gene: TRBV11-3
len: 14
d_gene: NA
CDR3nt: TGTGCCAGCAGCTTCATTGGGGGGAGTGACGAGCAGTACTTC
CDR3aa: CASSFIGGSDEQYF

abundance: NA
j_gene: TRBJ1-5
v_gene: TRBV28
len: 15
d_gene: NA
CDR3nt: TGTGCCAGCACGACCAAACGGTTAGGCAATCAGCCCCAGCATTTT
CDR3aa: CASTTKRLGNQPQHF

abundance: NA
j_gene: TRBJ2-1
v_gene: TRBV27
len: 15
d_gene: TRBD2
CDR3nt: TGTGCCAGCAGTTCGGGCCGGGGGGGAGGCAATGAGCAGTTCTTC
CDR3aa: CASSSGRGGGNEQFF

abundance: NA
j_gene: TRBJ1-5
v_gene: TRBV28
len: 15
d_gene: NA
CDR3nt: TGTGCCAGCAGTTTTTCGGAGGTTCCTCCTCAGCCCCAGCATTTT
CDR3aa: CASSFSEVPPQPQHF

abundance: NA
j_gene: TRBJ1-1
v_gene: TRBV11-2
len: 14
d_gene: NA
CDR3nt: TGTGCCAGCAGCTTTGGGGAATATGGCACTGAAGCTTTCTTT
CDR3aa: CASSFGEYGTEAFF

abundance: NA
j_gene: TRBJ2-5
v_gene: TRBV5-4
len: 15
d_gene: NA
CDR3nt: TGTGCCAGCAGCGGTGCTATGGGACTTCAAGAGACCCAGTACTTC
CDR3aa: CASSGAMGLQETQYF

abundance: NA
j_gene: TRBJ1-1
v_gene: TRBV10-1
len: 14
d_gene: NA
CDR3nt: TGCGCCAGCAGTGTAGGACAGTCGAACACTGAAGCTTTCTTT
CDR3aa: CASSVGQSNTEAFF

abundance: NA
j_gene: TRBJ1-6
v_gene: TRBV19
len: 16
d_gene: NA
CDR3nt: TGTGCCAGTAGTATCGGCCGTGGAGGGGTCGGATCACCCCTCCACTTT
CDR3aa: CASSIGRGGVGSPLHF

abundance: NA
j_gene: TRBJ1-2
v_gene: TRBV28
len: 13
d_gene: TRBD1
CDR3nt: TGTGCCAGCAGTTTAATAACAGGGGTTGTTCCTTCCTTC
CDR3aa: CASSLITGVVPSF

abundance: NA
j_gene: TRBJ1-1
v_gene: TRBV19
len: 14
d_gene: NA
CDR3nt: TGTGCCAGTAGTAGGGAGAGGGCGGACACTGAAGCTTTCTTT
CDR3aa: CASSRERADTEAFF

abundance: NA
j_gene: TRBJ1-4
v_gene: TRBV5-1
len: 15
d_gene: NA
CDR3nt: TGCGCCAGCAGCTTGGCCGCTACGCCCGAGGAAAAACTGTTTTTT
CDR3aa: CASSLAATPEEKLFF

abundance: NA
j_gene: TRBJ1-2
v_gene: TRBV7-2
len: 14
d_gene: TRBD1
CDR3nt: TGTGCCAGCAGCCTAAGGGGGCGAGGGGGTGGCTACACCTTC
CDR3aa: CASSLRGRGGGYTF

abundance: NA
j_gene: TRBJ1-1
v_gene: TRBV19
len: 15
d_gene: NA
CDR3nt: TGTGCCAGTAGTATTGGGGGAACGGAGAACACTGAAGCTTTCTTT
CDR3aa: CASSIGGTENTEAFF

abundance: NA
j_gene: TRBJ1-3
v_gene: TRBV14
len: 16
d_gene: NA
CDR3nt: TGTGCCAGCAGCCACTTTGGACTGCCCTCTGGAAACACCATATATTTT
CDR3aa: CASSHFGLPSGNTIYF

abundance: NA
j_gene: TRBJ1-2
v_gene: TRBV19
len: 13
d_gene: TRBD1
CDR3nt: TGTGCCAGTAAAGGGGGCTCTAACTATGGCTACACCTTC
CDR3aa: CASKGGSNYGYTF

abundance: NA
j_gene: TRBJ2-1
v_gene: TRBV12-5
len: 14
d_gene: NA
CDR3nt: TGTGCTAGTGGTTTGACCGCCAGGGGCCATGAGCAGTTCTTC
CDR3aa: CASGLTARGHEQFF

abundance: NA
j_gene: TRBJ2-5
v_gene: TRBV6-2/TRBV6-3
len: 17
d_gene: NA
CDR3nt: TGTGCCAGCAGTTGGCCGGTGGGGGTTGGAGGTACGGAGACCCAGTACTTC
CDR3aa: CASSWPVGVGGTETQYF

abundance: NA
j_gene: TRBJ1-1
v_gene: TRBV24-1
len: 11
d_gene: NA
CDR3nt: TGTGCCACCAGTGATAGTGTGGTAGCTTTCTTT
CDR3aa: CATSDSVVAFF

abundance: NA
j_gene: TRBJ1-1
v_gene: TRBV5-1
len: 14
d_gene: NA
CDR3nt: TGCGCCAGCAGCTTGGCCTTAGGGCAAGCTGAAGCTTTCTTT
CDR3aa: CASSLALGQAEAFF

abundance: NA
j_gene: TRBJ1-1
v_gene: TRBV4-2
len: 12
d_gene: NA
CDR3nt: TGTGCCAGCAGCCAAAACAGGAATAATGCTTTCTTT
CDR3aa: CASSQNRNNAFF

abundance: NA
j_gene: TRBJ2-3
v_gene: TRBV9
len: 19
d_gene: TRBD1
CDR3nt: TGTGCCAGCAGCGCCGGAGGGAGGACAGGGGGCGCCGGCACAGATACGCAGTATTTT
CDR3aa: CASSAGGRTGGAGTDTQYF

abundance: NA
j_gene: TRBJ2-7
v_gene: TRBV24-1
len: 19
d_gene: TRBD1
CDR3nt: TGTGCCACCAGTGATTTAGCACCGGGACAGGACAGAAGTTCCTACGAGCAGTACTTC
CDR3aa: CATSDLAPGQDRSSYEQYF

abundance: NA
j_gene: TRBJ2-7
v_gene: TRBV28
len: 14
d_gene: NA
CDR3nt: TGTGCCAGCCCAGCGGACCTTTACTCCTACGAGCAGTACTTC
CDR3aa: CASPADLYSYEQYF

abundance: NA
j_gene: TRBJ2-7
v_gene: TRBV7-6
len: 12
d_gene: NA
CDR3nt: TGTGCCAGCAGCTTATCCGGCTTGGAGCAGTACTTC
CDR3aa: CASSLSGLEQYF

abundance: NA
j_gene: TRBJ2-1
v_gene: TRBV6-4
len: 11
d_gene: NA
CDR3nt: TGTGCCAGCAGTGACCACGATGAGCAGTTCTTC
CDR3aa: CASSDHDEQFF

abundance: NA
j_gene: TRBJ1-4
v_gene: TRBV28
len: 14
d_gene: TRBD1
CDR3nt: TGTGCCAGCAGGACGGGACAGTTGCGGGAAAAACTGTTTTTT
CDR3aa: CASRTGQLREKLFF

abundance: many
j_gene: TRBJ1-2
v_gene: TRBV29-1
len: 12
d_gene: TRBD1
CDR3nt: TGCAGCGGCCTGGGACAGGCAGATGGCTACACCTTC
CDR3aa: CSGLGQADGYTF

abundance: NA
j_gene: TRBJ2-2
v_gene: TRBV19
len: 15
d_gene: NA
CDR3nt: TGTGCCAGTATCTCCCCGGGACTGAACACCGGGGAGCTGTTTTTT
CDR3aa: CASISPGLNTGELFF

abundance: NA
j_gene: TRBJ1-3
v_gene: TRBV7-8
len: 14
d_gene: NA
CDR3nt: TGTGCCAGCGGTCAGGGCCTCTCTGGAAACACCATATATTTT
CDR3aa: CASGQGLSGNTIYF